The source of this T cell receptor beta chain is a study of T cell changes during pregnancy in multiple sclerosis. The repertoire was sequenced with immunoSEQ multiplex PCR; TCRdb's copy has only in-frame clones and lacks some. Of around 30,000 clones listed, around nine tenths were seen once; the top ten hold approximately 6%. Trimming left V 5 bases short and J 2 bases short, with 19 bases between. This CDR3 comprises 17 residues. Germline V gene sequence: CDR1 SNHLY, CDR2 FYNNEI. V usage is TRBV2 and J usage is TRBJ1-3; D perhaps matches TRBD1 (5 bases). This sequence was found in a female donor with multiple sclerosis, enrolled in a pregnancy study. The sequences come from CD8+ T cells from peripheral blood mononuclear cells, collected before pregnancy. The chain's CDR3 is CASSWEDSNQPGNTIYF. The DNA for the CDR3 is TGTGCCAGCAGTTGGGAAGACAGTAATCAACCTGGAAACACCATATATTTT.